One sample yielded the 24 T cell receptor beta chains listed below, sequenced in a study of shared clonotypes between healthy human individuals. Repertoires were generated with immunoSEQ multiplex PCR, while TCRdb's copy carries only in-frame clones and drops some. This repertoire shows millions of clones, 93% found once; its top ten account for 0.35% to 0.5%. Sequencing was done on a sample of naive CD4+ T cells from PBMCs. Subset meaning: CD45RA+ positively selected. The receptors were gathered from a man aged 18-30 years in good health. Some clones in this sample may be carry-over from other donors' samples.

The chain employs TRBV28 and TRBJ1-5; no reliable D call. The CDR3 is 12 amino acids. The germline V and J ends were trimmed by 5 bases and 16 bases, with 18 bases remaining between them. CDR1 MDHEN and CDR2 SYDVKM come from the germline V gene. The CDR3 is CASSKTLTAPHF. CDR3 DNA sequence: TGTGCCAGCAGTAAAACCCTTACAGCCCCCCATTTT.

The V call is TRBV5-1, the J call TRBJ2-1; weak D call: TRBD1 (5 bases). The CDR3 has 14 amino acids. Trimming stripped 4 bases from V and 8 bases from J, with 16 bases between. Per germline, CDR1 SGHRS and CDR2 YFSETQ. The CDR3 is CASSTGQKGDEQFF. The DNA of the CDR3 is TGCGCCAGCAGCACGGGCCAAAAAGGGGATGAGCAGTTCTTC.

J is TRBJ1-5 and V is TRBV28, with D maybe TRBD1 (6 bases). Per the germline V gene, CDR1 is MDHEN and CDR2 is SYDVKM. The CDR3 spans 16 residues. V gave up 7 bases and J gave up 4 bases, with 20 bases separating them. This CDR3 reads CASTLRSGGPNQPQHF. The CDR3 region has the DNA TGTGCCAGCACCCTAAGGAGTGGGGGCCCTAATCAGCCCCAGCATTTT.

This chain links TRBV19 with TRBJ2-6; 7 positions agree with TRBD2. J was trimmed by 0 bases and V by 5 bases; bases with no gene match: 4. Per the germline V gene, CDR1 is LNHDA and CDR2 is SQIVND (reference sequence). The CDR3 loop spans 16 amino acids. CDR3: CASSLLAGSGANVLTF. The CDR3 DNA is TGTGCCAGTAGTCTATTAGCGGGCTCTGGGGCCAACGTCCTGACTTTC. Full variable domain (outside the CDR3, taken from reference TRBV19 and TRBJ2-6): DGGITQSPKYLFRKEGQNVTLSCEQNLNHDAMYWYRQDPGQGLRLIYYSQIVNDFQKGDIAEGYSVSREKKESFPLTVTSAQKNPTAFYLCASSLLAGSGANVLTFGAGSRLTVL.

This chain uses TRBV7-2 with TRBJ1-4, with 9 bases lining up with TRBD1. V shed 4 bases and J 8 bases; nucleotides not matched to a gene: 8. Germline CDR1 and CDR2: SGHTA and FQGNSA. This CDR3 has 15 residues. CDR3 DNA sequence: TGTGCCAGCAGCTCATCCGGGACAGGGCCCGAAAAACTGTTTTTT. Protein product: CASSSSGTGPEKLFF.

CDR3 region: CASKFSFSSYEQYF. In DNA, the CDR3 is TGTGCCAGCAAATTTTCTTTTAGCTCCTACGAGCAGTACTTC. The chain uses TRBV2 and TRBJ2-7; no clear D. V dropped 7 bases and J dropped 0 bases, with 13 bases sitting between them. The CDR3 loop spans 14 amino acids. From germline, CDR1 is SNHLY and CDR2 FYNNEI. The full variable domain, completed using reference TRBV2 and TRBJ2-7, is EPEVTQTPSHQVTQMGQEVILRCVPISNHLYFYWYRQILGQKVEFLVSFYNNEISEKSEIFDDQFSVERPDGSNFTLKIRSTKLEDSAMYFCASKFSFSSYEQYFGPGTRLTVT.

CDR3 sequence: CASSQDPPTGRFRGANVLTF. CDR3 DNA sequence: TGTGCCAGCAGCCAAGACCCCCCAACCGGGAGATTCAGAGGGGCCAACGTCCTGACTTTC. V gene TRBV4-2 combines with J gene TRBJ2-6; D is perhaps TRBD2 (6 bases). The V gene lost 0 bases and the J gene lost 4 bases, with 22 bases spanning the gap. This CDR3 has 20 residues. The germline V gene encodes CDR1 LGHNA and CDR2 YNFKEQ.

The chain has TRBV5-1 and TRBJ1-3, with a possible D match to TRBD1 (5 bases). Germline values: CDR1 SGHRS, CDR2 YFSETQ. The V end lost 0 bases, the J end lost 0 bases, and 13 bases lay between the germline ends. The length of the CDR3 is 17 residues. The CDR3 DNA is TGCGCCAGCAGCTTGGAAGCGGGGCCTAGCTCTGGAAACACCATATATTTT. Translating it yields CASSLEAGPSSGNTIYF.

The V call is TRBV28, the J call TRBJ2-1; TRBD2 matches 8 bases. The CDR3 totals 14 residues. The germline CDR1 and CDR2 sequences are MDHEN and SYDVKM. Losses at the gene ends were 2 bases for V and 10 bases for J; bases not matched to a gene: 7. In DNA form, the CDR3 reads TGTGCCAGCAGTTTAGTAGCGGGAAGCCGCGAGCAGTTCTTC. This sequence encodes CASSLVAGSREQFF.

This chain links TRBV5-1 with TRBJ2-1; 13 nucleotides agree with TRBD2. CDR3 size: 15 residues. Germline CDR1 is SGHRS and CDR2 is YFSETQ. Trimming removed 4 bases from V and 9 bases from J; junction bases left unmatched: 7. The CDR3 loop reads CASSPRTSGSGEQFF. CDR3 sequence (DNA): TGCGCCAGCAGCCCTCGGACTAGCGGGAGTGGTGAGCAGTTCTTC.

The chain couples TRBV7-7 to TRBJ1-1; 7 bases are shared with TRBD1. The CDR3 contains 13 residues. Germline trimming cut 5 bases from V and 1 base from J; bases unmatched to any gene: 1. Germline loops: CDR1 SSHAT, CDR2 FNYEAQ (reference sequence). CDR3 residues: CASSRDRNTEAFF. The CDR3 region has the DNA TGTGCCAGCAGCCGGGACAGGAACACTGAAGCTTTCTTT.

The chain uses TRBV5-4 and TRBJ2-1; tentative D call: TRBD1 (6 bases). CDR3 length: 16 residues. The V gene's germline CDR1 is SGHNT and CDR2 YYREEE (reference sequence). V lost 0 bases to trimming and J lost 4 bases, with 14 bases between them. The CDR3 nucleotides are TGTGCCAGCAGCTTGGCCGGGTCAGGGGAATACAATGAGCAGTTCTTC. Translating gives CASSLAGSGEYNEQFF.

The V call is TRBV6-6, the J call TRBJ2-2; D ambiguous. Trimming cost V 7 bases and J 3 bases, with 15 bases left between them. This CDR3 contains 15 residues. In germline, CDR1 is MNHNY, CDR2 SVGAGI (reference sequence). The DNA for the CDR3 is TGTGCCAGCACCTCAGAGGTGCGGTACACCGGGGAGCTGTTTTTT. Translated, it gives CASTSEVRYTGELFF.

The V and J genes are TRBV29-1 and TRBJ1-1; 7 nucleotides align to TRBD1. The CDR3 loop spans 15 amino acids. The ends lost 1 base at V and 0 bases at J; junction bases unmatched: 5. Germline loops: CDR1 SQVTM, CDR2 ANQGSEA. Here the CDR3 reads CSVEGGQALNTEAFF. The DNA of the CDR3 is TGCAGCGTTGAAGGAGGACAGGCTTTGAACACTGAAGCTTTCTTT.

The rearrangement links TRBV6-5 to TRBJ2-2; perhaps TRBD1 as D (5 bases). CDR1 and CDR2 (germline): MNHEY, SVGAGI. The CDR3 is 15 amino acids. Deletions cut 0 bases from V and 5 bases from J, with 10 bases between. This chain's CDR3 is CASSYSKGRTGELFF. CDR3 sequence (DNA): TGTGCCAGCAGTTACTCGAAGGGGCGAACCGGGGAGCTGTTTTTT.

This chain joins TRBV25-1 and TRBJ1-5, with 8 bases fitting TRBD1. Losses at the gene ends were 2 bases for V and 4 bases for J; bases not matched to a gene: 4. In germline, CDR1 is MGHDK, CDR2 SYGVNS. The CDR3 is 15 residues long. This CDR3 reads CASSESRGPNQPQHF. CDR3 nucleotides: TGTGCCAGCAGTGAAAGCAGGGGGCCAAATCAGCCCCAGCATTTT. Using reference TRBV25-1 and TRBJ1-5 for the parts outside the CDR3, the full variable domain is EADIYQTPRYLVIGTGKKITLECSQTMGHDKMYWYQQDPGMELHLIHYSYGVNSTEKGDLSSESTVSRIRTEHFPLTLESARPSHTSQYLCASSESRGPNQPQHFGDGTRLSIL.

The sample holds one count of this clone. The chain employs TRBV27 and TRBJ1-5, with D possibly TRBD1 on 6 matching bases. The germline V gene has CDR1 MNHEY and CDR2 SMNVEV (reference sequence). The CDR3 sequence is 14 residues long. V shed 5 bases and J shed 3 bases, with 11 bases lying between them. The CDR3 is CASSATGFNQPQHF. The CDR3 DNA reads TGTGCCAGCAGTGCTACAGGGTTCAATCAGCCCCAGCATTTT.

The DNA of the CDR3 is TGTGCCAGCAGCTTGGGCGGGGTAACCTACGAGCAGTACTTC. Amino acid sequence: CASSLGGVTYEQYF. This chain joins TRBV7-9 and TRBJ2-7; D may be TRBD2 (6 bases). The length of the CDR3 is 14 residues. Germline V gene sequence: CDR1 SEHNR, CDR2 FQNEAQ (reference sequence). The V end was cut by 3 bases, the J end by 2 bases, with 11 bases between.

The chain recombines TRBV11-2 with TRBJ1-2, with D uncertain. Trimming stripped 3 bases from V and 7 bases from J, with 9 bases between. The CDR3 totals 12 residues. Germline V lookup: CDR1 SGHAT, CDR2 FQNNGV. CDR3 loop: CASSLPILGYTF. The CDR3 bases are TGTGCCAGCAGCTTGCCCATCCTTGGCTACACCTTC.

This chain's CDR3 is CASSLVRGSDTQYF. The CDR3 region has the DNA TGTGCCAGCAGCTTAGTTAGGGGTAGTGATACGCAGTATTTT. V usage is TRBV7-2 and J usage is TRBJ2-3; a weak D match, TRBD1 (5 bases). The CDR3 is 14 amino acids. V was cut by 1 base and J by 6 bases, with 11 bases left in between. Germline V gene lookup returns CDR1 SGHTA and CDR2 FQGNSA.

This clone came up once. The chain recombines TRBV18 with TRBJ2-3, with TRBD1 matching 7 bases. Trimming took 7 bases from V and 0 from J; bases not matched to a gene: 4. There are 14 residues in the CDR3. Germline-derived CDR1 and CDR2 are KGHSH and LQKENI. The CDR3 DNA sequence: TGTGCCAGCTTGGACAGGCGTAGCACAGATACGCAGTATTTT. Its protein is CASLDRRSTDTQYF.

The V gene is TRBV29-1, the J gene TRBJ2-1; the D gene is possibly TRBD1 (6 bases). Trimming cost V 3 bases and J 0 bases, with 9 bases left between them. This CDR3 region has 14 residues. Germline lookup yields CDR1 SQVTM and CDR2 ANQGSEA. This chain's CDR3 is CSVERQASYNEQFF. Here the CDR3 DNA reads TGCAGCGTTGAGAGACAGGCCTCCTACAATGAGCAGTTCTTC.

Turning to this clone: Other DNA sequences within the sample encode an identical CDR3. The chain has TRBV6-5 and TRBJ1-4, with a possible D match to TRBD1 (6 bases). Between the trimmed V and J ends, which lost 0 bases and 7 bases, there was a span of 12 bases. The CDR3 is 15 amino acids. In germline, CDR1 is MNHEY, CDR2 SVGAGI. CDR3 loop: CASSYSTGGSEKLFF. CDR3 DNA sequence: TGTGCCAGCAGTTACTCGACCGGGGGCAGTGAAAAACTGTTTTTT.

J is TRBJ2-4 and V is TRBV15, with D unresolved. CDR3 size: 14 residues. Trimming took 3 bases from V and 0 from J, leaving 6 bases between them. Germline-derived CDR1 and CDR2 are LNHNV and YYDKDF (reference sequence). The CDR3 sequence is CATSRELAKNIQYF. CDR3 DNA sequence: TGTGCCACCAGCAGGGAGTTAGCCAAAAACATTCAGTACTTC.